This TCR beta chain derives from a study of cytomegalovirus exposure and HLA in healthy donors. PCR used 60 Vbeta primers and 13 Jbeta primers. Libraries were prepared by immunoSEQ multiplex PCR; TCRdb keeps only in-frame clonotypes and omits some of them. The repertoire holds roughly 100,000 clones, roughly four fifths seen once, with 1.6% in the top ten. The junction had 9 bases not matched to a gene; V was cut back by 5 bases and J by 0 bases. The germline V gene has CDR1 SGHTA and CDR2 FQGTGA. CDR3 length: 17 residues. The rearrangement links TRBV7-3 to TRBJ1-5, with 8 bases lining up with TRBD1. The TCR sequence derives from a man aged 45-65 years in good health and CMV-seronegative. Sequencing was performed on PBMCs. CDR3 in amino acids: CASSPQGAGYSNQPQHF. CDR3 DNA: TGTGCCAGCAGCCCGCAGGGGGCCGGCTATAGCAATCAGCCCCAGCATTTT.